This record concerns one TCR beta chain sequence. Its antigen is as yet unknown. The data were taken from a study of cytomegalovirus exposure and HLA in healthy donors. Study-level results: As was reported, the classifier diagnosed cytomegalovirus status with high specificity and sensitivity. A subsequent analysis found that TCR clusters from the first cohort also tended to co-occur in the 120 validation repertoires, with approximately 95% of cluster scores above 0.

The assay was immunoSEQ multiplex PCR, and TCRdb's table has in-frame clones only and misses some. The data show about 110,000 clones, with around 90% seen just once and 1.5% to 2% held by the top ten. Between the trimmed V and J ends, which lost 7 bases and 4 bases, there was a span of 19 bases. Germline assignment: CDR1 SEHNR and CDR2 FQNEAQ (reference sequence). This CDR3 is built from 15 residues. Material: PBMCs. V usage is TRBV7-9 and J usage is TRBJ1-1, with D tentatively TRBD1 (5 bases). The sequence derives from a young woman in good health and CMV-seronegative. In DNA form, the CDR3 reads TGTGCCAGCACCCTAGGGAGGGTTAGGGGCACTGAAGCTTTCTTT. Its translation is CASTLGRVRGTEAFF.